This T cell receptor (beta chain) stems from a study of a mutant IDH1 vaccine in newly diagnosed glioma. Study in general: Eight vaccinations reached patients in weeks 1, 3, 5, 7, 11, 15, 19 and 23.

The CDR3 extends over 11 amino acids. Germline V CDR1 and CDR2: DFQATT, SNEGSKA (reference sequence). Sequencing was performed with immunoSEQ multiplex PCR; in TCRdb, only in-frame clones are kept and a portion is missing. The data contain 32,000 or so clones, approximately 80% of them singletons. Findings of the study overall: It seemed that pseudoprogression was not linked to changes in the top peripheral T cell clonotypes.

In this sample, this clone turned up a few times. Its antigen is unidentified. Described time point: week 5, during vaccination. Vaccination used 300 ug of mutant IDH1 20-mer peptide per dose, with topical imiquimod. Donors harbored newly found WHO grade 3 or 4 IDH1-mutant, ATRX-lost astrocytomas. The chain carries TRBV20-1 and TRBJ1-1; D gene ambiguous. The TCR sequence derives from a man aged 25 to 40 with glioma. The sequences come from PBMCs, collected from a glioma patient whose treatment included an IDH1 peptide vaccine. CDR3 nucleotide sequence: TGCAGCTCCGAGATGAACACTGAAGCTTTCTTT. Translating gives CSSEMNTEAFF.